This is a list of T cell receptor beta chains from one sample in a study of cytomegalovirus exposure and HLA in healthy donors. Profiling relied on immunoSEQ multiplex PCR, and the TCRdb table lists in-frame clones only, not all of them. The sample includes about 350,000 clones, roughly 90% of them seen just once. The sample consisted of PBMCs. Source of these receptors: a woman in her thirties in good health and CMV-seropositive. CDR3s include the opening cysteine and the closing phenylalanine or tryptophan. The order of the fields is CDR3 protein, CDR3 DNA, J gene, D gene, V gene, clone size. D genes are given only for firm matches. A row's size may be missing; if present it is once, few, many or a size class.

CASSEPRQAGETQYF,TGTGCCAGCAGTGAGCCTAGACAGGCCGGGGAGACCCAGTACTTC,TRBJ2-5,-,TRBV25-1,-
CASSLRQRAYGYTF,TGTGCCAGCAGTTTACGACAGAGGGCCTATGGCTACACCTTC,TRBJ1-2,-,TRBV27,-
CSVDSPSLIPGEQYF,TGCAGCGTTGATTCCCCTTCCCTGATACCTGGTGAGCAGTACTTC,TRBJ2-7,-,TRBV29-1,once
CATGGYANQPQHF,TGTGCCACGGGGGGGTATGCGAATCAGCCCCAGCATTTT,TRBJ1-5,-,TRBV27,-
CASSYRFSNQPQHF,TGTGCCAGCAGTTACAGGTTCAGCAATCAGCCCCAGCATTTT,TRBJ1-5,-,TRBV27,-
CASSSAGATNEKLFF,TGTGCCAGCAGTTCCGCCGGGGCGACTAATGAAAAACTGTTTTTT,TRBJ1-4,-,TRBV28,-
CASSEYKGITPETQYF,TGTGCCAGCAGTGAATACAAGGGTATAACCCCAGAGACCCAGTACTTC,TRBJ2-5,-,TRBV25-1,once
CASSPQGPNTEAFF,TGTGCCAGCAGCCCCCAGGGACCGAACACTGAAGCTTTCTTT,TRBJ1-1,-,TRBV7-2,-
CASSSRTGGNEQFF,TGTGCCAGCAGCTCCCGGACAGGGGGGAATGAGCAGTTCTTC,TRBJ2-1,TRBD1,TRBV7-3,-
CASSRNRGAATQYF,TGTGCCAGCAGTCGTAACCGGGGGGCCGCGACCCAGTACTTC,TRBJ2-5,-,TRBV6-5,-
CAWTPGLAARGVEEQYF,TGTGCCTGGACCCCGGGACTAGCGGCCCGTGGGGTGGAGGAGCAGTACTTC,TRBJ2-7,TRBD2,TRBV30,-
CASSSVRGGTDTQYF,TGTGCCAGCAGCTCAGTACGGGGGGGCACAGATACGCAGTATTTT,TRBJ2-3,TRBD2,TRBV13,-
CAAGSPLHF,TGTGCCGCGGGTTCACCCCTCCACTTT,TRBJ1-6,-,TRBV9,few
CASSQDDGGAYEQYF,TGTGCCAGCAGCCAAGATGATGGCGGAGCCTACGAGCAGTACTTC,TRBJ2-7,-,TRBV4-2,-
CSVATSNEKLFF,TGCAGCGTTGCGACCTCTAATGAAAAACTGTTTTTT,TRBJ1-4,-,TRBV29-1,-
CASSSESLGRETQYF,TGCGCCAGCAGCTCGGAAAGCCTTGGTCGAGAGACCCAGTACTTC,TRBJ2-5,-,TRBV5-1,-
CASRQTSGRAEQFF,TGTGCCAGCAGACAAACTAGCGGGAGGGCTGAGCAGTTCTTC,TRBJ2-1,TRBD2,TRBV28,-
CASSPDEIDEQYF,TGTGCCAGCAGCCCGGACGAGATCGACGAGCAGTACTTC,TRBJ2-7,-,TRBV9,-
CASTKGRKNTEAFF,TGTGCCAGCACCAAGGGACGAAAGAACACTGAAGCTTTCTTT,TRBJ1-1,-,TRBV9,-
CASSFYGGSEQYF,TGTGCCAGCAGCTTTTACGGGGGGAGCGAGCAGTACTTC,TRBJ2-7,TRBD2,TRBV7-3,-
CAWSPTDNEQFF,TGTGCCTGGAGTCCAACAGACAATGAGCAGTTCTTC,TRBJ2-1,-,TRBV30,-
CASSESLNTEAFF,TGTGCCAGCAGTGAGTCTCTCAACACTGAAGCTTTCTTT,TRBJ1-1,-,TRBV2,-
CASSTRGALTGELFF,TGTGCCAGCAGTACTCGGGGGGCCCTAACCGGGGAGCTGTTTTTT,TRBJ2-2,-,TRBV4-2,-
CASSYRSGQLNTEAFF,TGTGCCAGCAGTTACCGTAGCGGTCAGCTGAACACTGAAGCTTTCTTT,TRBJ1-1,-,TRBV6-5,once
CATAESYEQYF,TGTGCCACCGCTGAGTCCTACGAGCAGTACTTC,TRBJ2-7,-,TRBV10-3,few
CAVYDRLSSYEQYF,TGTGCCGTATACGACAGGCTTTCTTCCTACGAGCAGTACTTC,TRBJ2-7,-,TRBV28,-
CSVGGASNYGYTF,TGCAGCGTGGGGGGAGCTTCTAACTATGGCTACACCTTC,TRBJ1-2,-,TRBV29-1,-
CASSLATEWTQYF,TGTGCCAGCAGCTTAGCGACGGAGTGGACCCAGTACTTC,TRBJ2-5,-,TRBV7-2,once
CAWSKVNQPQHF,TGTGCCTGGAGTAAGGTCAATCAGCCCCAGCATTTT,TRBJ1-5,-,TRBV30,-
CASSATGGVNEQYF,TGTGCCAGCAGCGCGACAGGGGGAGTCAACGAGCAGTACTTC,TRBJ2-7,TRBD1,TRBV9,-
CASSSLDSGYTF,TGTGCCAGCAGCTCTCTGGACAGTGGCTACACCTTC,TRBJ1-2,-,TRBV7-6,few
CASSLTAGGSNTGELFF,TGCGCCAGCAGCTTGACGGCGGGGGGCTCGAACACCGGGGAGCTGTTTTTT,TRBJ2-2,TRBD2,TRBV5-1,-
CASSRLTSGGYTDTQYF,TGTGCCAGCAGTCGGCTTACTAGCGGGGGTTACACAGATACGCAGTATTTT,TRBJ2-3,TRBD2,TRBV2,-
CASSFRFRSSQPYEQYF,TGTGCCAGCAGCTTTCGATTCAGGTCTAGCCAACCCTACGAGCAGTACTTC,TRBJ2-7,-,TRBV5-4,-
CASSPQRTGLNNQPQHF,TGTGCCAGCTCACCCCAACGGACAGGACTGAACAATCAGCCCCAGCATTTT,TRBJ1-5,TRBD1,TRBV18,-